This T cell receptor (beta chain) was obtained from a study of OX40 agonist ivuxolimab in advanced cancers. CDR3 length equals 12 residues. Germline loops: CDR1 SQVTM, CDR2 ANQGSEA. Trimming stripped 6 bases from V and 3 bases from J, with 11 bases between. Study results and caveats: CD4+ and CD8+ blood T cells expanded clonally by week 6 at 0.1 to 3.0 mg/kg.

Method: immunoSEQ multiplex PCR; TCRdb's copy keeps in-frame clones and lacks some. The sample has around 50,000 clones, roughly 90% seen once; the top ten hold under 0.65%. This clone was recorded only once. No antigen is known for it. The chain couples TRBV29-1 to TRBJ2-5; D tentatively reads TRBD1 or TRBD2 (5 bases each). The receptor comes from an adult with an advanced solid tumor such as melanoma, head and neck, liver or kidney cancer. The sample in question was CD4+ or CD8+ T cells sorted from blood, obtained in a trial of the OX40 agonist ivuxolimab. The CDR3 loop is CSVNEGKETQYF. Written as DNA, the CDR3 is TGCAGCGTAAATGAGGGGAAAGAGACCCAGTACTTC.